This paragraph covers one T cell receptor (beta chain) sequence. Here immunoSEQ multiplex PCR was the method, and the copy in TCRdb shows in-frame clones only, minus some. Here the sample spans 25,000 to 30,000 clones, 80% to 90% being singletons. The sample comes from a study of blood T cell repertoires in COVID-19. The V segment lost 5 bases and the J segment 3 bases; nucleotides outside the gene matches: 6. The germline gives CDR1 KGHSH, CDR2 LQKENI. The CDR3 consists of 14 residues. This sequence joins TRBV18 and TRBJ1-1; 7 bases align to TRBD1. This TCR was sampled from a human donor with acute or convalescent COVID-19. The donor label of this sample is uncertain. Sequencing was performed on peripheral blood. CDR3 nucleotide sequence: TGTGCCAGCTCAACAGGGGTTGCGTACACTGAAGCTTTCTTT. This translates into CASSTGVAYTEAFF. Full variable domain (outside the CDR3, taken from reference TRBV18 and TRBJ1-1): NAGVMQNPRHLVRRRGQEARLRCSPMKGHSHVYWYRQLPEEGLKFMVYLQKENIIDESGMPKERFSAEFPKEGPSILRIQQVVRGDSAAYFCASSTGVAYTEAFFGQGTRLTVV.